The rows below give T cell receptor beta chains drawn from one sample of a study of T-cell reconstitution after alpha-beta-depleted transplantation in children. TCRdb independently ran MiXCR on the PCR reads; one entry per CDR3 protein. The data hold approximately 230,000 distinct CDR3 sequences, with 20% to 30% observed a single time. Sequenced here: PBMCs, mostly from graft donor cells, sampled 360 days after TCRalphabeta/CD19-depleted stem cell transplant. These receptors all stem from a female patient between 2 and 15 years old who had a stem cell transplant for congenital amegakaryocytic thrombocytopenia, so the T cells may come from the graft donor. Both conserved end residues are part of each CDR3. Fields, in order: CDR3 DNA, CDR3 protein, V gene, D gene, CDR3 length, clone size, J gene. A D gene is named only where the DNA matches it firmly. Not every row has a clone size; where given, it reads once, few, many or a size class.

CDR3 DNA: TGCAGTGCTAGAGAGGGGACTAGCGGGAGCGCCAGGGGGACCCAGTACTTC
CDR3 protein: CSAREGTSGSARGTQYF
V gene: TRBV20-1
D gene: TRBD2
CDR3 length: 17
clone size: once
J gene: TRBJ2-5

CDR3 DNA: TGTGCCAGCAGGGCGGGACACGGATACTCTGGAAACACCATATATTTT
CDR3 protein: CASRAGHGYSGNTIYF
V gene: TRBV6-1
D gene: -
CDR3 length: 16
clone size: -
J gene: TRBJ1-3

CDR3 DNA: TGTGCCAGCAGCCAAGGAGTTACAGGGTGGCCCTACGAGCAGTACTTC
CDR3 protein: CASSQGVTGWPYEQYF
V gene: TRBV3-1
D gene: -
CDR3 length: 16
clone size: few
J gene: TRBJ2-7

CDR3 DNA: TGTGCCACCAGTCCACGACTGTACCAAGAGACCCAGTACTTC
CDR3 protein: CATSPRLYQETQYF
V gene: TRBV15
D gene: -
CDR3 length: 14
clone size: few
J gene: TRBJ2-5

CDR3 DNA: TGCGCCAGCAGCTTGGACCCCGTGGTGGGCAATCAGCCCCAGCATTTT
CDR3 protein: CASSLDPVVGNQPQHF
V gene: TRBV5-1
D gene: -
CDR3 length: 16
clone size: -
J gene: TRBJ1-5

CDR3 DNA: TGTGCCAGCAGCCTTCTTATGGAGGGGGCGACTGAAGCTTTCTTT
CDR3 protein: CASSLLMEGATEAFF
V gene: TRBV28
D gene: TRBD1
CDR3 length: 15
clone size: few
J gene: TRBJ1-1

CDR3 DNA: TGTGCCAGCTCACCGCGGCAGGAGAGGGAGACCCAGTACTTC
CDR3 protein: CASSPRQERETQYF
V gene: TRBV18
D gene: -
CDR3 length: 14
clone size: -
J gene: TRBJ2-5

CDR3 DNA: TGTGCCAGCAGGGGGTCAGGGAGTGTGAGCAATCAGCCCCAGCATTTT
CDR3 protein: CASRGSGSVSNQPQHF
V gene: TRBV12-3/TRBV12-4
D gene: -
CDR3 length: 16
clone size: -
J gene: TRBJ1-5

CDR3 DNA: TGCAGTGCGAGACCAGGGGGATCGTATCGGAAACCCTATGGCTACACCTTC
CDR3 protein: CSARPGGSYRKPYGYTF
V gene: TRBV20-1
D gene: TRBD1
CDR3 length: 17
clone size: -
J gene: TRBJ1-2

CDR3 DNA: TGTGCCCCAGGGGGGGGCCACATCGGGGAGCTGTTTTTT
CDR3 protein: CAPGGGHIGELFF
V gene: TRBV4-2
D gene: -
CDR3 length: 13
clone size: few
J gene: TRBJ2-2

CDR3 DNA: TGCGCCAGCAGCTTGGATGGCTACTTTATAAGCTCCTACAATGAGCAGTTCTTC
CDR3 protein: CASSLDGYFISSYNEQFF
V gene: TRBV5-1
D gene: -
CDR3 length: 18
clone size: -
J gene: TRBJ2-1

CDR3 DNA: TGTGCCATACGGACTAGCGGGGAGACATACAATGAGCAGTTCTTC
CDR3 protein: CAIRTSGETYNEQFF
V gene: TRBV10-3
D gene: TRBD2
CDR3 length: 15
clone size: few
J gene: TRBJ2-1

CDR3 DNA: TGCGCCAGCAGCCCCCGACAGAGGACCGGGGAGCTGTTTTTT
CDR3 protein: CASSPRQRTGELFF
V gene: TRBV5-1
D gene: -
CDR3 length: 14
clone size: many
J gene: TRBJ2-2

CDR3 DNA: TGTGCCAGCAGCCAAGACCCGAGGGGGAATAACTATGGCTACACCTTC
CDR3 protein: CASSQDPRGNNYGYTF
V gene: TRBV4-2
D gene: -
CDR3 length: 16
clone size: -
J gene: TRBJ1-2

CDR3 DNA: TGTGCCAGCTCCAAAGGACCCCGGACGACTAATGAAAAACTGTTTTTT
CDR3 protein: CASSKGPRTTNEKLFF
V gene: TRBV12-3/TRBV12-4
D gene: -
CDR3 length: 16
clone size: few
J gene: TRBJ1-4

CDR3 DNA: TGTGCCACCAGCGGCACTATCGCGCCCGGGGAGCTGTTTTTT
CDR3 protein: CATSGTIAPGELFF
V gene: TRBV15
D gene: -
CDR3 length: 14
clone size: -
J gene: TRBJ2-2

CDR3 DNA: TGTGCCACCAGTGGTCAGAGGGAGCTGTTTTTT
CDR3 protein: CATSGQRELFF
V gene: TRBV24-1
D gene: -
CDR3 length: 11
clone size: many
J gene: TRBJ2-2

CDR3 DNA: TGTGCCAGCAGCCAAACAGGGGTTGAGACCCAGTACTTC
CDR3 protein: CASSQTGVETQYF
V gene: TRBV7-8
D gene: TRBD1
CDR3 length: 13
clone size: many
J gene: TRBJ2-5

CDR3 DNA: TGCGCCAGCAGCCAAGATTACGGCCTAACCCCGTATTTT
CDR3 protein: CASSQDYGLTPYF
V gene: TRBV4-1
D gene: -
CDR3 length: 13
clone size: -
J gene: TRBJ2-3

CDR3 DNA: TGTGCCAGCAGTTTGCTAGGGGCTGAAAAACTGTTTTTT
CDR3 protein: CASSLLGAEKLFF
V gene: TRBV12-3/TRBV12-4
D gene: -
CDR3 length: 13
clone size: few
J gene: TRBJ1-4

CDR3 DNA: TGCGCCAGCAGCCAGGCAGACAGCCCCTCTGGGGCCAACGTCCTGACTTTC
CDR3 protein: CASSQADSPSGANVLTF
V gene: TRBV4-1
D gene: -
CDR3 length: 17
clone size: -
J gene: TRBJ2-6

CDR3 DNA: TGCAGCGTTGAGAGGGGCCAGGGTCTGGATGGCTACACCTTC
CDR3 protein: CSVERGQGLDGYTF
V gene: TRBV29-1
D gene: -
CDR3 length: 14
clone size: few
J gene: TRBJ1-2

CDR3 DNA: TGTGCCAGCAGCGGAGTTGGCAGGTCGCACCCCGCGGACTATGGCTACACCTTC
CDR3 protein: CASSGVGRSHPADYGYTF
V gene: TRBV3-1
D gene: -
CDR3 length: 18
clone size: -
J gene: TRBJ1-2

CDR3 DNA: TGTGCCAGCAGCTTAATCGGACGACAGTCCAATGAGCAGTTCTTC
CDR3 protein: CASSLIGRQSNEQFF
V gene: TRBV7-8
D gene: -
CDR3 length: 15
clone size: -
J gene: TRBJ2-1

CDR3 DNA: TGCGCCAGCAGCCCCGACAGGGATTATAGCAATCAGCCCCAGCATTTT
CDR3 protein: CASSPDRDYSNQPQHF
V gene: TRBV10-2
D gene: TRBD1
CDR3 length: 16
clone size: few
J gene: TRBJ1-5

CDR3 DNA: TGTGCCAGCAGTCAAGATACCAAAACCGGGACCCAGTACTTC
CDR3 protein: CASSQDTKTGTQYF
V gene: TRBV2
D gene: -
CDR3 length: 14
clone size: -
J gene: TRBJ2-5

CDR3 DNA: TGTGCCAGCAGCCTAGGATTTCCGCTCAGCACAGATACGCAGTATTTT
CDR3 protein: CASSLGFPLSTDTQYF
V gene: TRBV13
D gene: -
CDR3 length: 16
clone size: few
J gene: TRBJ2-3

CDR3 DNA: TGCAGTGCTGGGGACAGGGAGATTAGCACAGATACGCAGTATTTT
CDR3 protein: CSAGDREISTDTQYF
V gene: TRBV20-1
D gene: TRBD1
CDR3 length: 15
clone size: -
J gene: TRBJ2-3

CDR3 DNA: TGTGCCACCAGCGGCCCTAGCGGAGGCTACACAGATACGCAGTATTTT
CDR3 protein: CATSGPSGGYTDTQYF
V gene: TRBV15
D gene: TRBD2
CDR3 length: 16
clone size: -
J gene: TRBJ2-3

CDR3 DNA: TGTGCCAGCAGCTCGGGACTAGTGGATGAGCAGTTCTTC
CDR3 protein: CASSSGLVDEQFF
V gene: TRBV7-8
D gene: TRBD2
CDR3 length: 13
clone size: -
J gene: TRBJ2-1

CDR3 DNA: TGTGCCAGCAGCCCCGTCGGGGGAAGGTTTACCGGGGAGCTGTTTTTT
CDR3 protein: CASSPVGGRFTGELFF
V gene: TRBV21-1
D gene: -
CDR3 length: 16
clone size: few
J gene: TRBJ2-2

CDR3 DNA: TGCAGTGCTGGGCCGCGTGGAGGGGTGTACGAGCAGTACTTC
CDR3 protein: CSAGPRGGVYEQYF
V gene: TRBV20-1
D gene: -
CDR3 length: 14
clone size: few
J gene: TRBJ2-7

CDR3 DNA: TGCAGTGCTAGAGGAGTGGGCAGGGGGTTCAGCGAGCAGTACTTC
CDR3 protein: CSARGVGRGFSEQYF
V gene: TRBV20-1
D gene: TRBD1
CDR3 length: 15
clone size: few
J gene: TRBJ2-7

CDR3 DNA: TGCAGTGCTAGATATTCAGGGGGCTATGGCTACACCTTC
CDR3 protein: CSARYSGGYGYTF
V gene: TRBV20-1
D gene: TRBD1
CDR3 length: 13
clone size: -
J gene: TRBJ1-2

CDR3 DNA: TGCAGCGTTGTTTCTAGCGGGGGGTACAATGAGCAGTTCTTC
CDR3 protein: CSVVSSGGYNEQFF
V gene: TRBV29-1
D gene: TRBD2
CDR3 length: 14
clone size: -
J gene: TRBJ2-1

CDR3 DNA: TGTGCCAGCAGCCAGAACACAGAACGGCTGAATACACCCCTCCACTTT
CDR3 protein: CASSQNTERLNTPLHF
V gene: TRBV9
D gene: -
CDR3 length: 16
clone size: few
J gene: TRBJ1-6

CDR3 DNA: TGTGCCATCCGTAAAGGACTAGCGGGATTAGATACGCAGTATTTT
CDR3 protein: CAIRKGLAGLDTQYF
V gene: TRBV10-3
D gene: TRBD2
CDR3 length: 15
clone size: once
J gene: TRBJ2-3

CDR3 DNA: TGTGCCAGCAGTTCCTCAGGGTACGAGCAGTACTTC
CDR3 protein: CASSSSGYEQYF
V gene: TRBV6-2/TRBV6-3
D gene: -
CDR3 length: 12
clone size: few
J gene: TRBJ2-7

CDR3 DNA: TGTGCCAGCATCCAAGCGGCTAGCGGGGGGGTCTCCTACGAGCAGTACTTC
CDR3 protein: CASIQAASGGVSYEQYF
V gene: TRBV4-2
D gene: TRBD2
CDR3 length: 17
clone size: -
J gene: TRBJ2-7

CDR3 DNA: TGTGCCAGCAGTTTATCGACTAGCGGCCGCCAAGAGACCCAGTACTTC
CDR3 protein: CASSLSTSGRQETQYF
V gene: TRBV28
D gene: TRBD2
CDR3 length: 16
clone size: -
J gene: TRBJ2-5

CDR3 DNA: TGCGCCAGCAGCCCGGGGGCAGGGGAGCTAATACACGAGCAGTACTTC
CDR3 protein: CASSPGAGELIHEQYF
V gene: TRBV4-1
D gene: -
CDR3 length: 16
clone size: -
J gene: TRBJ2-7

CDR3 DNA: TGTGCCAGTAGTATAATCCAGAATGAGCAGTTCTTC
CDR3 protein: CASSIIQNEQFF
V gene: TRBV19
D gene: -
CDR3 length: 12
clone size: -
J gene: TRBJ2-1

CDR3 DNA: TGTGCCAGCCTGGGGAGGCATCCCGAGAACACCGGGGAGCTGTTTTTT
CDR3 protein: CASLGRHPENTGELFF
V gene: TRBV2
D gene: -
CDR3 length: 16
clone size: few
J gene: TRBJ2-2

CDR3 DNA: TGCAGTGCTATTTCGACAGGCAATCAGCCCCAGCATTTT
CDR3 protein: CSAISTGNQPQHF
V gene: TRBV20-1
D gene: -
CDR3 length: 13
clone size: -
J gene: TRBJ1-5

CDR3 DNA: TGTGCCAGCAGTCTAGCCCCCCGGGCACCCCAAGAGACCCAGTACTTC
CDR3 protein: CASSLAPRAPQETQYF
V gene: TRBV12-3/TRBV12-4
D gene: -
CDR3 length: 16
clone size: -
J gene: TRBJ2-5

CDR3 DNA: TGTGCCAGCAGTTTCCCCCCCCGGGGTGAAGCTTTCTTT
CDR3 protein: CASSFPPRGEAFF
V gene: TRBV12-3/TRBV12-4
D gene: -
CDR3 length: 13
clone size: many
J gene: TRBJ1-1

CDR3 DNA: TGTGCCATCAGCAAGGAGAGGGGCCCAGGGAACTATGGCTACACCTTC
CDR3 protein: CAISKERGPGNYGYTF
V gene: TRBV10-3
D gene: -
CDR3 length: 16
clone size: few
J gene: TRBJ1-2

CDR3 DNA: TGTGCCAGCAGCTCTAGCGGGGGGGCGCATGCGTTCTTC
CDR3 protein: CASSSSGGAHAFF
V gene: TRBV7-2
D gene: TRBD2
CDR3 length: 13
clone size: few
J gene: TRBJ2-1

CDR3 DNA: TGTGCCATCCCGAGTGGGACAGGGGGGTCCTACGAGCAGTACTTC
CDR3 protein: CAIPSGTGGSYEQYF
V gene: TRBV12-3/TRBV12-4
D gene: TRBD1
CDR3 length: 15
clone size: -
J gene: TRBJ2-7

CDR3 DNA: TGTGCCAGCAGCTTAGAACAGGGAGATGAGCAGTTCTTC
CDR3 protein: CASSLEQGDEQFF
V gene: TRBV7-8
D gene: -
CDR3 length: 13
clone size: -
J gene: TRBJ2-1

CDR3 DNA: TGTGCCATCAGGAGGGTATATGGCTACACCTTC
CDR3 protein: CAIRRVYGYTF
V gene: TRBV2
D gene: -
CDR3 length: 11
clone size: -
J gene: TRBJ1-2

CDR3 DNA: TGTGCCAGCATCCCCGGCGCTAGCACAGATACGCAGTATTTT
CDR3 protein: CASIPGASTDTQYF
V gene: TRBV12-3/TRBV12-4
D gene: -
CDR3 length: 14
clone size: -
J gene: TRBJ2-3

CDR3 DNA: TGCGCCAGCAGCCAATTGTGGGGAGGAGAGACCCAGTACTTC
CDR3 protein: CASSQLWGGETQYF
V gene: TRBV4-1
D gene: -
CDR3 length: 14
clone size: many
J gene: TRBJ2-5

CDR3 DNA: TGTGCCTGGAGTGGGGGAAGGTACAATGAGCAGTTCTTC
CDR3 protein: CAWSGGRYNEQFF
V gene: TRBV30
D gene: -
CDR3 length: 13
clone size: -
J gene: TRBJ2-1